A single sample is the source of the 20 T cell receptor beta chains below, sequenced in a study of shared clonotypes between healthy human individuals. Method: immunoSEQ multiplex PCR; TCRdb's copy keeps in-frame clones and lacks some. This table has around 1.9 million clones, just over 90% appearing once. Naive CD8 cells lacked CD45RO, underwent positive selection for CCR7 and left out terminally differentiated effector memory CD45RA+ cells. The sequenced sample consisted of naive CD8+ T cells from PBMCs. Source of these receptors: a man aged 18 to 35 in good health. Some clones in this sample may be carry-over from other donors' samples.

This chain links TRBV27 with TRBJ1-2; D may be TRBD1 (5 bases). The germline V and J ends were trimmed by 5 bases and 2 bases, with 18 bases remaining between them. Looked up from germline, CDR1 is MNHEY and CDR2 is SMNVEV (reference sequence). The CDR3 length is 16 residues. The CDR3 DNA sequence: TGTGCCAGCAGTCCCCGGGGGAGATTAGGAAACTATGGCTACACCTTC. This gives the protein CASSPRGRLGNYGYTF.

This chain uses TRBV27 with TRBJ2-5; 8 bases fit TRBD1. CDR1 is MNHEY, CDR2 SMNVEV, per germline (reference sequence). Trimming cost V 4 bases and J 9 bases; bases outside gene matches: 16. The CDR3 is 16 amino acids. The CDR3 loop is CASSYSTGEKGFAQYF. Here the CDR3 DNA reads TGTGCCAGCAGTTACTCGACAGGGGAGAAGGGGTTTGCCCAGTACTTC.

This sequence joins TRBV9 and TRBJ2-1; 8 nucleotides align to TRBD2. The germline gives CDR1 SGDLS, CDR2 YYNGEE. The CDR3 totals 16 residues. The V segment lost 0 bases and the J segment 3 bases; nucleotides outside the gene matches: 5. As DNA, the CDR3 is TGTGCCAGCAGCGTAGGCCTAGCGGGTGTCTACAATGAGCAGTTCTTC. Translation: CASSVGLAGVYNEQFF. Variable domain in full (rest from reference TRBV9 and TRBJ2-1): DSGVTQTPKHLITATGQRVTLRCSPRSGDLSVYWYQQSLDQGLQFLIQYYNGEERAKGNILERFSAQQFPDLHSELNLSSLELGDSALYFCASSVGLAGVYNEQFFGPGTRLTVL.

The rearrangement joins TRBV19 to TRBJ2-7; D perhaps matches TRBD1 (8 bases). Trimming removed 4 bases from V and 3 bases from J, with 16 bases in between. The germline gives CDR1 LNHDA, CDR2 SQIVND (reference sequence). The CDR3 has 15 amino acids. CDR3 sequence reads: CASSTGQGGIYEQYF. DNA of the CDR3: TGTGCCAGTAGTACCGGACAGGGAGGGATCTACGAGCAGTACTTC. Complete variable domain (other parts from reference TRBV19 and TRBJ2-7): DGGITQSPKYLFRKEGQNVTLSCEQNLNHDAMYWYRQDPGQGLRLIYYSQIVNDFQKGDIAEGYSVSREKKESFPLTVTSAQKNPTAFYLCASSTGQGGIYEQYFGPGTRLTVT.

This chain joins TRBV7-2 and TRBJ2-5; TRBD2 matches at 9 bases. CDR3 length equals 19 residues. In germline, CDR1 is SGHTA, CDR2 FQGNSA. Losses at the gene ends were 4 bases for V and 5 bases for J; bases not matched to a gene: 20. CDR3 sequence reads: CASSSFTGGRAGIVETQYF. The CDR3 bases are TGTGCCAGCAGCTCGTTCACTGGCGGGAGGGCCGGAATTGTGGAGACCCAGTACTTC.

On this clone: Other DNA sequences from this sample encode an identical CDR3 as well. This chain joins TRBV6-5 and TRBJ2-2; the D is unclear. CDR1 is MNHEY, CDR2 SVGAGI, per germline. The germline V and J ends were trimmed by 3 bases and 6 bases, with 5 bases remaining between them. The CDR3 runs 12 residues. The CDR3 region has the DNA TGTGCCAGCAGTTATGGTTCCGGGGAGCTGTTTTTT. Protein sequence: CASSYGSGELFF.

Only one count was recorded for this clone. The chain combines TRBV27 with TRBJ1-4; TRBD1 might be the D (5 bases). Per germline, CDR1 MNHEY and CDR2 SMNVEV (reference sequence). The CDR3 spans 14 residues. Trimming stripped 8 bases from V and 0 bases from J, with 10 bases between. The CDR3 here is CASGGTTTNEKLFF. The CDR3 DNA reads as TGTGCCAGCGGCGGGACTACAACTAATGAAAAACTGTTTTTT. The full variable domain, its missing parts supplied by reference TRBV27 and TRBJ1-4, is EAQVTQNPRYLITVTGKKLTVTCSQNMNHEYMSWYRQDPGLGLRQIYYSMNVEVTDKGDVPEGYKVSRKEKRNFPLILESPSPNQTSLYFCASGGTTTNEKLFFGSGTQLSVL.

The genes are TRBV27 and TRBJ1-2; D is perhaps TRBD1 (6 bases). V lost 2 bases to trimming and J lost 4 bases, with 11 bases between them. The CDR3 runs 14 residues. Germline V gene sequence: CDR1 MNHEY, CDR2 SMNVEV (reference sequence). This chain's CDR3 is CASSLNGGGYGYTF. The CDR3 DNA reads as TGTGCCAGCAGTTTAAATGGGGGCGGCTATGGCTACACCTTC.

This chain uses TRBV11-2 with TRBJ2-7; D is perhaps TRBD1 or TRBD2 (5 bases each). CDR3 length: 17 amino acids. Between the trimmed V and J ends, which lost 1 base and 6 bases, there was a span of 22 bases. The germline CDR1 and CDR2 sequences are SGHAT and FQNNGV. The chain's CDR3 is CASSLVFTVSGRSEQYF. CDR3 sequence (DNA): TGTGCCAGCAGCTTAGTTTTCACGGTGTCAGGGAGAAGCGAGCAGTACTTC.

This chain links TRBV9 with TRBJ1-3; D remains ambiguous. The CDR3 runs 17 residues. Looked up from germline, CDR1 is SGDLS and CDR2 is YYNGEE. The V and J ends lost 3 bases and 0 bases respectively, with 16 bases between them. The CDR3 loop is CASSAQSTGSSGNTIYF. CDR3 sequence (DNA): TGTGCCAGCAGCGCCCAATCCACGGGGAGCTCTGGAAACACCATATATTTT.

The chain joins TRBV4-1 to TRBJ2-7; D not certain. With 0 bases removed from V and 3 bases from J, the gap between germline ends came to 15 bases. This CDR3 has 16 amino acids. Germline assignment: CDR1 MGHRA and CDR2 YSYEKL. This chain's CDR3 is CASSQEKRSLSYEQYF. The DNA of the CDR3 is TGCGCCAGCAGCCAAGAAAAGAGAAGCCTGAGCTACGAGCAGTACTTC.

Written as DNA, the CDR3 is TGTGCCAGCAGCCCGGACGGGCGGGCCCAGTACTTC. Protein sequence: CASSPDGRAQYF. The chain links TRBV5-4 to TRBJ2-5; the D gene is possibly TRBD2 (5 bases). The CDR3 is 12 residues long. V lost 4 bases to trimming and J lost 9 bases, with 13 bases between them. The germline gives CDR1 SGHNT, CDR2 YYREEE (reference sequence).

This chain connects TRBV27 to TRBJ2-5, with 7 positions matching TRBD2. Unmatched junction bases numbered 10, after V lost 2 bases and J lost 4 bases. The CDR3 runs 16 residues. Germline loops: CDR1 MNHEY, CDR2 SMNVEV (reference sequence). CDR3 DNA: TGTGCCAGCAGTTTACGGGGGGTGGGGTTCGGAGAGACCCAGTACTTC. This sequence encodes CASSLRGVGFGETQYF.

The chain joins TRBV9 to TRBJ1-1, with D unclear. V lost 0 bases to trimming and J lost 2 bases, with 11 bases between them. This CDR3 is built from 15 residues. Germline loops: CDR1 SGDLS, CDR2 YYNGEE. CDR3 in amino acids: CASSVAGAGNTEAFF. The CDR3 bases are TGTGCCAGCAGCGTAGCGGGTGCCGGTAACACTGAAGCTTTCTTT.

In its sample, this clone was seen a few times. V is TRBV28 and J is TRBJ2-1, with 8 bases identical to TRBD1. This CDR3 has 13 amino acids. Trimming at V came to 5 bases and at J to 7 bases, leaving 4 bases not matched to a gene. The germline gives CDR1 MDHEN, CDR2 SYDVKM. This chain's CDR3 is CASSRTGKNEQFF. CDR3 DNA sequence: TGTGCCAGCAGTAGGACAGGGAAGAATGAGCAGTTCTTC.

The table lists this clone with a count of one. The V call is TRBV18, the J call TRBJ2-3; D is perhaps TRBD1 (6 bases). V shed 6 bases and J shed 0 bases, with 19 bases lying between them. This CDR3 comprises 17 residues. Germline CDR1 is KGHSH and CDR2 is LQKENI. The CDR3 nucleotides read TGTGCCAGCTCCCGGGTGTACAGGGTCGCTAGCACAGATACGCAGTATTTT. Its protein is CASSRVYRVASTDTQYF.

V is TRBV9 and J is TRBJ2-1; a weak D match, TRBD1 (5 bases). The CDR3 extends over 14 amino acids. The germline gives CDR1 SGDLS, CDR2 YYNGEE. The germline V and J ends were trimmed by 3 bases and 10 bases, with 17 bases remaining between them. In DNA form, the CDR3 reads TGTGCCAGCAGCGGCCCCGGACACCTCGGGGAGCAGTTCTTC. This sequence encodes CASSGPGHLGEQFF.

The V and J genes are TRBV2 and TRBJ2-5; no clear D. V lost 7 bases to trimming and J lost 3 bases, with 12 bases between them. The germline CDR1 and CDR2 sequences are SNHLY and FYNNEI. The CDR3 loop spans 13 amino acids. CDR3 protein: CASIEIVKETQYF. The CDR3 DNA reads TGTGCCAGCATCGAGATTGTCAAAGAGACCCAGTACTTC.

The chain is built from TRBV28 and TRBJ2-3, with 8 bases lining up with TRBD2. Germline loops: CDR1 MDHEN, CDR2 SYDVKM. The CDR3 is 15 residues long. V lost 1 base to trimming and J lost 4 bases; unmatched junction nucleotides: 4. The CDR3 reads CASSLSGGVADTQYF. The CDR3 nucleotides are TGTGCCAGCAGTTTATCGGGGGGGGTGGCAGATACGCAGTATTTT. Based on the CDR3 plus reference TRBV28 and TRBJ2-3, the full variable domain is DVKVTQSSRYLVKRTGEKVFLECVQDMDHENMFWYRQDPGLGLRLIYFSYDVKMKEKGDIPEGYSVSREKKERFSLILESASTNQTSMYLCASSLSGGVADTQYFGPGTRLTVL.

The chain uses TRBV5-1 and TRBJ2-7; D not certain. From germline, CDR1 is SGHRS and CDR2 YFSETQ. The CDR3 contains 14 residues. V was pared by 0 bases and J by 6 bases, with 13 bases between. This chain's CDR3 is CASSLALVGSEQYF. The CDR3 bases are TGCGCCAGCAGCTTGGCGTTAGTTGGAAGCGAGCAGTACTTC.